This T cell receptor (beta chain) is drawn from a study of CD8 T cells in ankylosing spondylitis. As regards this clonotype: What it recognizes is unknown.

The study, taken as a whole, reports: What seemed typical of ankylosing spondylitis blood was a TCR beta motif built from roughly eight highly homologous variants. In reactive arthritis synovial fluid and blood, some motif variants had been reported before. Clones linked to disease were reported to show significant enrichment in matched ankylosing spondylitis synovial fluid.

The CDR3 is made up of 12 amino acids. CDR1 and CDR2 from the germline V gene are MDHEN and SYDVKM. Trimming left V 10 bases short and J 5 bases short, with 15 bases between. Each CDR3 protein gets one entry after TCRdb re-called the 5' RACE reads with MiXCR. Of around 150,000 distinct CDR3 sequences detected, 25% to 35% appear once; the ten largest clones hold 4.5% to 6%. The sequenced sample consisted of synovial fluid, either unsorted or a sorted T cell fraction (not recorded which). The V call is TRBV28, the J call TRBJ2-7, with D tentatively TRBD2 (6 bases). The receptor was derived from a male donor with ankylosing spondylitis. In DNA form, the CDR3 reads TGTGCCACCCTCCGATGGGGGGACGAGCAGTACTTC. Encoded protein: CATLRWGDEQYF. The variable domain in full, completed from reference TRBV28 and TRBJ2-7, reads DVKVTQSSRYLVKRTGEKVFLECVQDMDHENMFWYRQDPGLGLRLIYFSYDVKMKEKGDIPEGYSVSREKKERFSLILESASTNQTSMYLCATLRWGDEQYFGPGTRLTVT.